This passage covers 21 T cell receptor beta chains from one sample sequenced in a study of blood T cell repertoires in COVID-19. Measured with immunoSEQ multiplex PCR; TCRdb has only the in-frame clones, and not every one. The sample holds about 200,000 clones, approximately 87% seen once. The sequenced sample consisted of peripheral blood. The receptor source for this set is a woman aged 70-85 years with acute or convalescent COVID-19.

This clone was seen more than once but under ten times. This sequence joins TRBV6-5 and TRBJ1-5; D gene ambiguous. Germline V gives CDR1 MNHEY, CDR2 SVGAGI. V lost 6 bases to trimming and J lost 11 bases, with 11 bases between them. The CDR3 runs to 11 residues. Written as DNA, the CDR3 is TGTGCCAGCAGATCCGGGAAAGCCCAGCATTTT. Translated, it gives CASRSGKAQHF.

This clone was seen a few times. The rearrangement joins TRBV3-1 (or the pseudogene TRBV3-2) to TRBJ1-6, with 9 bases fitting TRBD1. CDR1 and CDR2 from the germline V gene are LGHDT and YNNKEL (reference sequence). The CDR3 totals 14 residues. V dropped 5 bases and J dropped 14; count of bases not matched to a gene: 10. Written as DNA, the CDR3 is TGTGCCAGCAGCGCGCGGGACAGGGAAGGAGCCCTCCACTTT. It specifies CASSARDREGALHF.

Notes on this clone: The same CDR3 arises from other DNA sequences in this sample as well. This sequence joins TRBV18 and TRBJ1-2, with 8 bases identical to TRBD1. With 6 bases clipped from V and 8 bases from J, the junction kept 8 bases outside the gene matches. This CDR3 has 13 residues. Germline-derived CDR1 and CDR2 are KGHSH and LQKENI. Here the CDR3 DNA reads TGTGCCAGCTCCCCCCAGGGGGCGCGAGGCTACACCTTC. It specifies CASSPQGARGYTF.

This chain joins TRBV7-2 and TRBJ1-2, with unresolved D. The germline CDR1 and CDR2 sequences are SGHTA and FQGNSA. V gave up 4 bases and J gave up 5 bases, with 20 bases separating them. The CDR3 sequence is 16 residues long. The CDR3 region has the DNA TGTGCCAGCAGCTACCCGGGGAAGGCTTCCCTTTATGGCTACACCTTC. Residues: CASSYPGKASLYGYTF.

The rearrangement joins TRBV5-4 to TRBJ2-6, with D tentatively TRBD1 (5 bases). The CDR3 loop spans 15 amino acids. The V and J ends lost 4 bases and 1 base respectively, with 9 bases between them. Per the germline V gene, CDR1 is SGHNT and CDR2 is YYREEE (reference sequence). The CDR3 reads CASSGAESGANVLTF. As DNA, the CDR3 is TGTGCCAGCAGCGGGGCCGAATCTGGGGCCAACGTCCTGACTTTC.

This chain connects TRBV5-4 to TRBJ2-2; 8 bases match TRBD2. The V segment lost 4 bases and the J segment 6 bases; nucleotides outside the gene matches: 23. Germline CDR1 and CDR2: SGHNT and YYREEE (reference sequence). The CDR3 has 20 amino acids. The CDR3, as DNA: TGTGCCAGCAGCATTGGACTTCGGGGGGGCAAGCCCCTCATCTCCGGGGAGCTGTTTTTT. Its protein product is CASSIGLRGGKPLISGELFF.

The chain uses TRBV2 and TRBJ1-5, with 9 bases identical to TRBD1. This CDR3 has 17 residues. CDR1 and CDR2 (germline): SNHLY, FYNNEI. The V gene end was trimmed by 8 bases and the J gene end by 2 bases; junction bases not matched to a gene: 13. In DNA form, the CDR3 reads TGTGCCAGCTCGGGGACAGGGAAGTTTTCGGGCAATCAGCCCCAGCATTTT. It encodes CASSGTGKFSGNQPQHF.

This sequence joins TRBV5-1 and TRBJ2-7, with D uncertain. The germline CDR1 and CDR2 sequences are SGHRS and YFSETQ. This CDR3 contains 16 residues. V was cut by 3 bases and J by 0 bases, with 16 bases left in between. The CDR3 DNA follows: TGCGCCAGCAGCTCCCTTTTAACAGCCCGCTCCTACGAGCAGTACTTC. Protein sequence: CASSSLLTARSYEQYF.

The V gene is TRBV7-2, the J gene TRBJ1-1, with unresolved D. This CDR3 is 14 amino acids long. Germline values: CDR1 SGHTA, CDR2 FQGNSA. Trimming left V 1 base short and J 4 bases short, with 10 bases between. The CDR3 bases are TGTGCCAGCAGCTTAGTGGGAGGTGGCACTGAAGCTTTCTTT. It specifies CASSLVGGGTEAFF.

V gene TRBV28 combines with J gene TRBJ2-7, with no clear D. Germline CDR1 and CDR2: MDHEN and SYDVKM. The ends were cut back, 4 bases at V and 4 bases at J, with 14 bases in the middle. This CDR3 is built from 14 residues. The CDR3 reads CASSSRVLFYEQYF. CDR3 coding DNA: TGTGCCAGCAGTTCCCGTGTCTTGTTTTACGAGCAGTACTTC.

J is TRBJ1-2 and V is TRBV5-1; D is perhaps TRBD1 (6 bases). V lost 2 bases and J 4 bases, leaving 9 bases between the germline ends. This CDR3 contains 13 residues. The germline gives CDR1 SGHRS, CDR2 YFSETQ. The CDR3 nucleotides read TGCGCCAGCAGCTTAAGAGGGGGCTATGGCTACACCTTC. It translates to CASSLRGGYGYTF.

The rearrangement uses TRBV7-9 and TRBJ1-1; weak D call: TRBD1 (5 bases). The CDR3 covers 15 residues. V shed 5 bases and J shed 1 base, with 14 bases lying between them. Per germline, CDR1 SEHNR and CDR2 FQNEAQ (reference sequence). CDR3 sequence reads: CASSQWGTENTEAFF. As DNA, the CDR3 is TGTGCCAGCAGCCAGTGGGGCACAGAGAACACTGAAGCTTTCTTT. Looking up the rest from reference TRBV7-9 and TRBJ1-1 gives the full variable domain: DTGVSQNPRHKITKRGQNVTFRCDPISEHNRLYWYRQTLGQGPEFLTYFQNEAQLEKSRLLSDRFSAERPKGSFSTLEIQRTEQGDSAMYLCASSQWGTENTEAFFGQGTRLTVV.

The chain has TRBV6-1 and TRBJ1-6; D uncertain. The CDR3 has 14 amino acids. Trimming removed 2 bases at V and 9 bases at J, with 11 bases between. From germline, CDR1 is MNHNS and CDR2 SASEGT. The chain's CDR3 is CASSELHSGSPLHF. CDR3 nucleotide sequence: TGTGCCAGCAGTGAACTTCACTCGGGTTCACCCCTCCACTTT.

The rearrangement links TRBV6-5 to TRBJ1-2; weak D call: TRBD1 (6 bases). V lost 6 bases, J lost 3 bases, and 17 bases lay in between. There are 15 residues in the CDR3. Germline assignment: CDR1 MNHEY and CDR2 SVGAGI. The chain's CDR3 is CASRGTGRSDYGYTF. The CDR3 DNA reads as TGTGCCAGCAGGGGCACAGGGAGAAGTGACTATGGCTACACCTTC.

In its sample, this clone was seen a few times. The J gene is TRBJ2-2, the V gene TRBV29-1, with 13 bases aligning to TRBD2. J gave up 2 bases and V 6 bases, and 3 bases lay outside the gene matches. The CDR3 sequence is 15 residues long. Germline CDR1 SQVTM, CDR2 ANQGSEA. CDR3 protein: CSVTGLAGNTGELFF. The CDR3 region has the DNA TGCAGCGTCACGGGACTAGCGGGAAACACCGGGGAGCTGTTTTTT.

J is TRBJ1-3 and V is TRBV18; TRBD1 agrees at 7 bases. The length of the CDR3 is 15 residues. The V gene end was trimmed by 5 bases and the J gene end by 4 bases; junction bases not matched to a gene: 8. Germline assignment: CDR1 KGHSH and CDR2 LQKENI. The CDR3 DNA reads as TGTGCCAGCTCATCAAATAGGGGGCCCGGAAACACCATATATTTT. Translation gives CASSSNRGPGNTIYF. Variable domain in full (rest from reference TRBV18 and TRBJ1-3): NAGVMQNPRHLVRRRGQEARLRCSPMKGHSHVYWYRQLPEEGLKFMVYLQKENIIDESGMPKERFSAEFPKEGPSILRIQQVVRGDSAAYFCASSSNRGPGNTIYFGEGSWLTVV.

The V and J genes are TRBV28 and TRBJ2-3; 11 nucleotides agree with TRBD2. The V segment lost 7 bases and the J segment 0 bases; nucleotides outside the gene matches: 9. Germline V lookup: CDR1 MDHEN, CDR2 SYDVKM. The CDR3 consists of 17 residues. CDR3 in amino acids: CASTPPGLAVSTDTQYF. CDR3 bases: TGTGCCAGCACCCCGCCGGGACTAGCGGTTAGCACAGATACGCAGTATTTT. Full variable domain (rest looked up from reference TRBV28 and TRBJ2-3): DVKVTQSSRYLVKRTGEKVFLECVQDMDHENMFWYRQDPGLGLRLIYFSYDVKMKEKGDIPEGYSVSREKKERFSLILESASTNQTSMYLCASTPPGLAVSTDTQYFGPGTRLTVL.

The chain joins TRBV10-3 to TRBJ2-1; 10 bases fit TRBD2. This CDR3 region has 18 residues. Germline V gene data show CDR1 as ENHRY and CDR2 as SYGVKD. Losses at the gene ends were 2 bases for V and 6 bases for J; bases not matched to a gene: 13. DNA of the CDR3: TGTGCCATCAGTGAGGTGCTAGCGGGGGTTACCCACCTCAATGAGCAGTTCTTC. This sequence encodes CAISEVLAGVTHLNEQFF.

The chain employs TRBV27 and TRBJ2-1; a possible D gene is TRBD1 (6 bases). CDR3 size: 14 residues. V lost 0 bases, J lost 9 bases, and 12 bases lay in between. Germline loops: CDR1 MNHEY, CDR2 SMNVEV (reference sequence). Here the CDR3 reads CASSLSLTGSEQFF. CDR3 nucleotide sequence: TGTGCCAGCAGTTTATCCTTAACAGGGTCTGAGCAGTTCTTC.

V and J are TRBV2 and TRBJ2-1; 12 positions match TRBD2. With V trimmed by 2 bases and J by 7 bases, 9 bases remained unmatched. The CDR3 is 17 residues long. Germline V gene lookup returns CDR1 SNHLY and CDR2 FYNNEI. The CDR3 spells CASSEWRASGGGNEQFF. DNA of the CDR3: TGTGCCAGCAGTGAATGGCGGGCTAGCGGGGGGGGAAATGAGCAGTTCTTC. Full variable domain (outside the CDR3, taken from reference TRBV2 and TRBJ2-1): EPEVTQTPSHQVTQMGQEVILRCVPISNHLYFYWYRQILGQKVEFLVSFYNNEISEKSEIFDDQFSVERPDGSNFTLKIRSTKLEDSAMYFCASSEWRASGGGNEQFFGPGTRLTVL.

V usage is TRBV18 and J usage is TRBJ1-5; 12 bases are a match to TRBD1. Germline V gene lookup returns CDR1 KGHSH and CDR2 LQKENI. The CDR3 is made up of 19 amino acids. Trimming cost V 2 bases and J 0 bases; bases outside gene matches: 8. In DNA, the CDR3 is TGTGCCAGCTCACCAGAAAAGGGACAGGGGGCGTATAGCAATCAGCCCCAGCATTTT. It codes for CASSPEKGQGAYSNQPQHF.